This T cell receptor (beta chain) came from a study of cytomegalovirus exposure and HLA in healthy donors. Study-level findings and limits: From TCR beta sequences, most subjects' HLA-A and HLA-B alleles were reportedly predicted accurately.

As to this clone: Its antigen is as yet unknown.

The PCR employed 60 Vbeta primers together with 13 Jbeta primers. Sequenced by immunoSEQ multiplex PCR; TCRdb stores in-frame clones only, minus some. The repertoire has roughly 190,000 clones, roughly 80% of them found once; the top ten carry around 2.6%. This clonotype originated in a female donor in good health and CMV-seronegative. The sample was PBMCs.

CDR3 coding DNA: TGCGCCAGCAGCTTCTACAGGGAGGGCTACACCTTC. It codes for CASSFYREGYTF. This chain links TRBV5-1 with TRBJ1-2; tentative D call: TRBD1 (6 bases). V was clipped by 2 bases and J by 8 bases, with 10 bases between them. This CDR3 has 12 residues. Germline V gene data show CDR1 as SGHRS and CDR2 as YFSETQ.